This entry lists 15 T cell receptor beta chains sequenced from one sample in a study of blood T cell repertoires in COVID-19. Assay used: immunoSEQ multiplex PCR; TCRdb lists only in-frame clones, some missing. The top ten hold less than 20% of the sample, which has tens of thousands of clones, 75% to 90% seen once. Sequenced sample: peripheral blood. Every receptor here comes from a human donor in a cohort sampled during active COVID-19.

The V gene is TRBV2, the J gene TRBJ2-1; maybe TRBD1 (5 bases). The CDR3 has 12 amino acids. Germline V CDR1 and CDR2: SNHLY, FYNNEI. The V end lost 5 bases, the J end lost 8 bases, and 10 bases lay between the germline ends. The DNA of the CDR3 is TGTGCCAGCAGTTTTCAGGGATATGAGCAGTTCTTC. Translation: CASSFQGYEQFF.

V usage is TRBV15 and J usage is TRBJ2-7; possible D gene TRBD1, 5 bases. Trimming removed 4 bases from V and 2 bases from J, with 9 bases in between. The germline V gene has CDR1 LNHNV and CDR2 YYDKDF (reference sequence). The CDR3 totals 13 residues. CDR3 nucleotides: TGTGCCACCAGCACGACAGCGACCTACGAGCAGTACTTC. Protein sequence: CATSTTATYEQYF.

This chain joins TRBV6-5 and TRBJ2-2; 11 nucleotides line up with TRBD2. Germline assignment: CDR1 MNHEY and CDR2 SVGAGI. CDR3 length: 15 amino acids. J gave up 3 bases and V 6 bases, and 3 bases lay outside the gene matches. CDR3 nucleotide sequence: TGTGCCAGCAGCCCGGGACTAGCGGACACCGGGGAGCTGTTTTTT. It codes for CASSPGLADTGELFF.

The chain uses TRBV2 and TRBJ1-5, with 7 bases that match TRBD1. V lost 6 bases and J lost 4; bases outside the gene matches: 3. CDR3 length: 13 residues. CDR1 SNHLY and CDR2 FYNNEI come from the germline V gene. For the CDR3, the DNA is TGTGCCAGCAGCGACAGGGAAAATCAGCCCCAGCATTTT. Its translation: CASSDRENQPQHF.

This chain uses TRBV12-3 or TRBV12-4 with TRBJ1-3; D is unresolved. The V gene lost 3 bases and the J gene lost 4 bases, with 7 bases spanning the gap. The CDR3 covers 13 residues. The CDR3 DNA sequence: TGTGCCAGCAGTTTCCTGAGGGGAAACACCATATATTTT. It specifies CASSFLRGNTIYF.

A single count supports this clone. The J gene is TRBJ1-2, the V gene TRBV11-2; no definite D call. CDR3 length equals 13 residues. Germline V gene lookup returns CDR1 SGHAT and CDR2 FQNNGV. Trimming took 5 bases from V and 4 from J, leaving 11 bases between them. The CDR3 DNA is TGTGCCAGCAGCATTTTTTGGAGCTATGGCTACACCTTC. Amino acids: CASSIFWSYGYTF.

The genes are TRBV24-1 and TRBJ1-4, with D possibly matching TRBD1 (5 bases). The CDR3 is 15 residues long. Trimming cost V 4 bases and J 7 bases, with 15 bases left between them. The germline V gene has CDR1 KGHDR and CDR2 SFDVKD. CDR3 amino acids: CATSDPTAAFEKLFF. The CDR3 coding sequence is TGTGCCACCAGTGACCCGACAGCCGCCTTTGAAAAACTGTTTTTT.

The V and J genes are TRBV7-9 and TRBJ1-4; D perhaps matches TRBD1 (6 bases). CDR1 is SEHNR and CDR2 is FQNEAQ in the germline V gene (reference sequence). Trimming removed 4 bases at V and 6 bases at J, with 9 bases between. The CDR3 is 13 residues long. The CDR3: CASSSDSHEKLFF. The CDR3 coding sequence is TGTGCCAGCAGCTCGGACAGCCATGAAAAACTGTTTTTT.

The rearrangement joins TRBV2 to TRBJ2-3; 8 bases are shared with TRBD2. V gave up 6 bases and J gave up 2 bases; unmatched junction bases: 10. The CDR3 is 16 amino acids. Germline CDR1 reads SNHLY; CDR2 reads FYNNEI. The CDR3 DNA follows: TGTGCCAGCAGGCTGGGGCTAGCGGGTCCCACAGATACGCAGTATTTT. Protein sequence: CASRLGLAGPTDTQYF.

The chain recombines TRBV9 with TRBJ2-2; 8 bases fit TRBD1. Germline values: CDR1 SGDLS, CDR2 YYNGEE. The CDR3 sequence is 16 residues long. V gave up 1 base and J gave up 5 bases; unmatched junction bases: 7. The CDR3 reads CASSVSGTGSTGELFF. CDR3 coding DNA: TGTGCCAGCAGCGTATCCGGGACAGGTTCTACCGGGGAGCTGTTTTTT.

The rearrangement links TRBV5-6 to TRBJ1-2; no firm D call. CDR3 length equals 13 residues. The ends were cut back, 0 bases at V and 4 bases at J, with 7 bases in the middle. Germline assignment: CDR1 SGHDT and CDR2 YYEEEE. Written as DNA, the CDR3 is TGTGCCAGCAGCTTGGACAGATTCTATGGCTACACCTTC. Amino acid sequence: CASSLDRFYGYTF.

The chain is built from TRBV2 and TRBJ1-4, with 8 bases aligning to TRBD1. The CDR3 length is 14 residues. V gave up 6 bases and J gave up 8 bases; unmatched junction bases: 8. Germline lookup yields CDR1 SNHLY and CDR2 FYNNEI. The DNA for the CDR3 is TGTGCCAGCAGACCGACAGGGGCCGGAGAAAAACTGTTTTTT. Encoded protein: CASRPTGAGEKLFF. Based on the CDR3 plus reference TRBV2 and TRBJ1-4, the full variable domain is EPEVTQTPSHQVTQMGQEVILRCVPISNHLYFYWYRQILGQKVEFLVSFYNNEISEKSEIFDDQFSVERPDGSNFTLKIRSTKLEDSAMYFCASRPTGAGEKLFFGSGTQLSVL.

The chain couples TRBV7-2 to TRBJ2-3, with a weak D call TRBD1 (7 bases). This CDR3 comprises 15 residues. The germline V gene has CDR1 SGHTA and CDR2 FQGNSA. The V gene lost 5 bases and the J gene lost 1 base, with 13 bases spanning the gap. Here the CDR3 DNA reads TGTGCCAGCAGCCAGGGGGGAGGTGGCACAGATACGCAGTATTTT. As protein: CASSQGGGGTDTQYF. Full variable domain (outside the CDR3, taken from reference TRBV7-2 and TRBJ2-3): GAGVSQSPSNKVTEKGKDVELRCDPISGHTALYWYRQSLGQGLEFLIYFQGNSAPDKSGLPSDRFSAERTGGSVSTLTIQRTQQEDSAVYLCASSQGGGGTDTQYFGPGTRLTVL.

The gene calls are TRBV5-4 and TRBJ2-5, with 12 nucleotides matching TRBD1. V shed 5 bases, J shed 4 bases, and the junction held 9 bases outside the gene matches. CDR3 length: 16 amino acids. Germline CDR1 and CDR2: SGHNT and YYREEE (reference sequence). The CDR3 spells CASRGPGQGAGETQYF. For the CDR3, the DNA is TGTGCCAGCAGAGGCCCGGGACAGGGGGCCGGAGAGACCCAGTACTTC.

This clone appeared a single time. CDR3 in DNA: TGTGCCAGCAGCTTGGGTCTTGGGGAGGTTTACAAAAAACTGTTTTTT. Protein: CASSLGLGEVYKKLFF. This chain links TRBV5-8 with TRBJ1-4; D gene uncertain. CDR1 is SGHTS and CDR2 is YDEGEE in the germline V gene. This CDR3 contains 16 residues. Trimming pared 0 bases from V and 9 bases from J, leaving 18 bases between.